These T cell receptor beta chains were read from a single sample in a study of beta chain features in type 1 diabetes. Data came from immunoSEQ multiplex PCR; TCRdb stores just in-frame clones and leaves some out. The repertoire consists of about 650,000 clones, with roughly an eighth occurring once and the leading ten covering around 0.12%. Source material: naive CD4+ T cells from blood. Receptors originate from a man aged 25-45 years with type 1 diabetes. The CDR3 runs from the conserved cysteine through the conserved F or W. Each record gives: V gene, D gene, clone size, J gene, CDR3 protein, CDR3 DNA. D genes are given only for firm matches. Clone sizes are given selectively: once, few, many, or a class where the clone is expanded.

>TRBV19|TRBD1|NA|TRBJ2-5
CASSRDSQVETQYF
TGTGCCAGTAGTAGGGACAGCCAAGTGGAGACCCAGTACTTC
>TRBV9|NA|few|TRBJ1-1
CASRPTAGNTEAFF
TGTGCCAGCAGACCTACGGCAGGAAACACTGAAGCTTTCTTT
>TRBV5-6|NA|few|TRBJ2-4
CASSFEQTENIQYF
TGTGCCAGCAGCTTTGAACAGACGGAAAACATTCAGTACTTC
>TRBV5-1|TRBD2|few|TRBJ2-1
CASSASSGGIYEQFF
TGCGCCAGCAGCGCGAGTAGCGGGGGGATCTATGAGCAGTTCTTC
>TRBV5-1|TRBD1|once|TRBJ1-1
CASSLDRGPGDTEAFF
TGCGCCAGCAGCCTGGACAGGGGGCCGGGGGACACTGAAGCTTTCTTT
>TRBV19|TRBD1|few|TRBJ1-1
CASSTGQAINTEAFF
TGTGCCAGTAGTACCGGACAGGCGATAAACACTGAAGCTTTCTTT
>TRBV14|NA|few|TRBJ2-7
CASSQQGYEQYF
TGTGCCAGCAGCCAACAGGGGTACGAGCAGTACTTC
>TRBV18|TRBD1|few|TRBJ1-6
CASTQTGEGSPLHF
TGTGCCAGCACTCAGACAGGGGAAGGATCACCCCTCCACTTT
>TRBV4-2|NA|NA|TRBJ1-5
CASSQEDGGQPQHF
TGTGCCAGCAGCCAAGAAGATGGGGGACAGCCCCAGCATTTT
>TRBV7-2|TRBD1|NA|TRBJ1-2
CASSLPTGRWANYGYTF
TGTGCCAGCAGCTTACCGACAGGGAGGTGGGCTAACTATGGCTACACCTTC
>TRBV30|TRBD1|NA|TRBJ2-3
CAWDRGPTDTQYF
TGTGCCTGGGACAGGGGGCCAACAGATACGCAGTATTTT
>TRBV5-1|TRBD2|few|TRBJ2-5
CASSLAGLAAETQYF
TGCGCCAGCAGCTTGGCGGGACTAGCGGCAGAGACCCAGTACTTC
>TRBV13|TRBD1|NA|TRBJ1-1
CASSSIRGQGDTEAFF
TGTGCCAGCAGTTCAATCCGGGGACAGGGGGACACTGAAGCTTTCTTT
>TRBV7-9|NA|NA|TRBJ2-1
CASNLPNTEQFF
TGTGCCAGCAACTTACCAAACACTGAGCAGTTCTTC
>TRBV9|TRBD2|few|TRBJ2-3
CASSARSGASTDTQYF
TGTGCCAGCAGCGCTCGAAGCGGGGCTAGCACAGATACGCAGTATTTT
>TRBV29-1|TRBD2|few|TRBJ2-1
CSVERRPFGLAGGSSYNEQFF
TGCAGCGTTGAAAGGAGGCCCTTCGGGCTAGCGGGGGGGAGCTCCTACAATGAGCAGTTCTTC
>TRBV27|TRBD2|few|TRBJ2-5
CATMDQRGGRETQYF
TGTGCCACGATGGACCAGCGGGGGGGCCGGGAGACCCAGTACTTC
>TRBV7-9|NA|NA|TRBJ2-5
CASSLTSLVETQYF
TGTGCCAGCAGCCTTACTAGTTTGGTGGAGACCCAGTACTTC
>TRBV6-6|NA|few|TRBJ1-2
CASSLASEGYGYTF
TGTGCCAGCAGCCTCGCCTCAGAAGGCTATGGCTACACCTTC
>TRBV25-1|TRBD2|NA|TRBJ2-1
CASTREVSGSYNEQFF
TGTGCCAGCACCCGGGAGGTTTCTGGGAGCTACAATGAGCAGTTCTTC
>TRBV5-1|TRBD1|NA|TRBJ1-3
CASSSSGTGSSSGNTIYF
TGCGCCAGCAGCTCGTCGGGGACAGGCTCGAGCTCTGGAAACACCATATATTTT
>TRBV6-5|TRBD1|few|TRBJ1-6
CASSYGGGATSPLHF
TGTGCCAGCAGTTACGGAGGGGGCGCTACCTCACCCCTCCACTTT
>TRBV10-3|NA|few|TRBJ1-2
CAIRRSGAGAGYTF
TGTGCCATTCGCCGGTCAGGGGCCGGGGCAGGCTACACCTTC
>TRBV15|NA|few|TRBJ1-5
CATSRDKGYQPQHF
TGTGCCACCAGCAGAGATAAGGGGTATCAGCCCCAGCATTTT
>TRBV29-1|NA|few|TRBJ2-1
CTCRRSGEQFF
TGCACCTGTAGGAGGTCCGGTGAGCAGTTCTTC
>TRBV11-2|TRBD1|few|TRBJ1-2
CASSLGDRDYGYTF
TGTGCCAGCAGCTTAGGTGACAGGGACTATGGCTACACCTTC
>TRBV9|NA|NA|TRBJ2-3
CASSYRGADTDTQYF
TGTGCCAGCAGTTACCGGGGGGCCGACACAGATACGCAGTATTTT
>TRBV7-9|NA|NA|TRBJ2-5
CASSLRSPIQETQYF
TGTGCCAGCAGCCTTAGGTCCCCGATCCAAGAGACCCAGTACTTC
>TRBV6-6|TRBD2|NA|TRBJ2-7
CASSAGTSNYEQYF
TGTGCCAGCAGTGCCGGGACTAGTAACTACGAGCAGTACTTC
>TRBV6-1|TRBD1|NA|TRBJ1-2
CASSEAGQGNYGYTF
TGTGCCAGCAGTGAAGCGGGACAGGGGAACTATGGCTACACCTTC
>TRBV10-3|TRBD1|few|TRBJ2-7
CAISTGTVSYEQYF
TGTGCCATCAGTACCGGGACAGTATCCTACGAGCAGTACTTC
>TRBV6-1|NA|once|TRBJ2-4
CASSTVQVDIQYF
TGTGCCAGCAGTACCGTGCAAGTAGACATTCAGTACTTC